The 25 T cell receptor beta chains reported below all come from one sample, sequenced in a study of Graves' ophthalmopathy and Graves' hyperthyroidism. From RNA, the CDR3 regions of TCR beta chains were amplified and sequenced. Following a first-round RT-PCR that used HTBI primers, a second-round multiplex PCR was carried out. TCRdb re-analysed the multiplex PCR reads in MiXCR, keeping a single row per CDR3 protein. The sample includes hundreds of thousands of distinct CDR3 sequences, roughly 21% of them seen just once. Sequencing used peripheral blood. These receptors were taken from a woman between 18 and 29 years old with stable Graves' hyperthyroidism.

This clonotype was picked up one time. V usage is TRBV6-1 and J usage is TRBJ2-7; perhaps TRBD1 as D (6 bases). The CDR3 covers 16 residues. Per the germline V gene, CDR1 is MNHNS and CDR2 is SASEGT. V was pared by 8 bases and J by 3 bases, with 23 bases between. The CDR3 DNA sequence: TGTGCCAGCCAACCACTGGGGGCAGGCAAGTTCTACGAGCAGTACTTC. It encodes CASQPLGAGKFYEQYF.

The chain has TRBV19 and TRBJ1-1; no definite D call. CDR3 size: 15 residues. Germline CDR1 and CDR2: LNHDA and SQIVND (reference sequence). V was pared by 7 bases and J by 2 bases, with 17 bases between. The CDR3 bases are TGTGCCAGTATTGTTAGGGTCGGAATAAACACTGAAGCTTTCTTT. Translated, it gives CASIVRVGINTEAFF.

This clonotype was counted ten times or more. The chain is built from TRBV9 and TRBJ2-2; no definite D call. The CDR3 extends over 16 amino acids. Germline values: CDR1 SGDLS, CDR2 YYNGEE. V gave up 0 bases and J gave up 0 bases, with 9 bases separating them. Here the CDR3 reads CASSVATAANTGELFF. The CDR3 DNA follows: TGTGCCAGCAGCGTAGCAACTGCCGCGAACACCGGGGAGCTGTTTTTT. The complete variable domain, with remaining parts taken from reference TRBV9 and TRBJ2-2, reads DSGVTQTPKHLITATGQRVTLRCSPRSGDLSVYWYQQSLDQGLQFLIQYYNGEERAKGNILERFSAQQFPDLHSELNLSSLELGDSALYFCASSVATAANTGELFFGEGSRLTVL.

There are many counts of this clonotype. This CDR3 reads CASSTRRSNQPQHF. CDR3 DNA: TGTGCCAGCAGTACAAGACGGAGCAATCAGCCCCAGCATTTT. The rearrangement uses TRBV6-2 or TRBV6-3 and TRBJ1-5; D unclear. The CDR3 has 14 residues. V was clipped by 5 bases and J by 1 base, with 9 bases between them. Looked up from germline, CDR1 is MNHEY and CDR2 is SVGEGT.

The V call is TRBV24-1, the J call TRBJ2-5, with D maybe TRBD1 (6 bases). V lost 0 bases and J lost 3, with 16 bases in between. The CDR3 is made up of 17 amino acids. CDR1 and CDR2 from the germline V gene are KGHDR and SFDVKD. In DNA form, the CDR3 reads TGTGCCACCAGTGATTTGCGTGTAGGGGCAGGGGAAGAGACCCAGTACTTC. It encodes CATSDLRVGAGEETQYF.

The sample holds many counts of this clonotype. The V gene is TRBV20-1, the J gene TRBJ1-1, with a weak D call TRBD1 (6 bases). Germline loops: CDR1 DFQATT, CDR2 SNEGSKA (reference sequence). V was cut by 6 bases and J by 0 bases, with 17 bases left in between. The CDR3 spans 15 residues. CDR3 amino acids: CSATGGRALNTEAFF. The CDR3 nucleotides read TGCAGTGCGACCGGGGGCAGGGCACTGAACACTGAAGCTTTCTTT.

This clonotype has a count of ten or more. The rearrangement joins TRBV5-1 to TRBJ1-1; D not resolved. This CDR3 comprises 17 residues. Trimming stripped 0 bases from V and 1 base from J, with 16 bases between. Germline V gene lookup returns CDR1 SGHRS and CDR2 YFSETQ. The CDR3 region has the DNA TGCGCCAGCAGCTTGGCACCCGTGGGTCGGGGGAACACTGAAGCTTTCTTT. Protein sequence: CASSLAPVGRGNTEAFF.

Ten or more counts support this clonotype. The V call is TRBV9, the J call TRBJ1-1; a weak D match, TRBD1 (6 bases). This CDR3 comprises 15 residues. Germline V gene data show CDR1 as SGDLS and CDR2 as YYNGEE. Trimming took 1 base from V and 4 from J, leaving 14 bases between them. CDR3 residues: CASSVYPGHVTEAFF. The CDR3 region has the DNA TGTGCCAGCAGCGTATATCCGGGACATGTCACTGAAGCTTTCTTT.

This clonotype occurred many times. The chain recombines TRBV2 with TRBJ2-7; D may be TRBD2 (5 bases). Trimming left V 3 bases short and J 3 bases short, with 21 bases between. The CDR3 totals 17 residues. CDR1 SNHLY and CDR2 FYNNEI come from the germline V gene. CDR3 region: CASSDEGLRGWSYEQYF. The DNA for the CDR3 is TGTGCCAGCAGTGACGAGGGTTTACGGGGATGGAGCTACGAGCAGTACTTC.

As concerns this clonotype: A single base separates this from a much larger clone, so it may be a read error. This is likely a read error, given that the CDR3 carries no conserved phenylalanine or tryptophan at its end. This chain joins TRBV11-1 and TRBJ2-5; the D is unclear. The CDR3 loop spans 11 amino acids. Trimming took 5 bases from V and 5 from J, leaving 6 bases between them. Germline assignment: CDR1 SGHAT and CDR2 FQDESV (reference sequence). The CDR3 region is CASSPAETQYS. CDR3 sequence (DNA): TGTGCCAGCAGCCCCGCGGAGACCCAGTACTCC.

In this sample, this clonotype turned up many times. V usage is TRBV12-3 or TRBV12-4 and J usage is TRBJ1-2; 8 bases are shared with TRBD1. Germline trimming cut 5 bases from V and 8 bases from J; bases unmatched to any gene: 10. This CDR3 has 14 amino acids. CDR3 coding DNA: TGTGCCAGCAGTCCAGGGACAGGCACGGCCGGCTACACCTTC. Residues: CASSPGTGTAGYTF.

Many counts were recorded for this clonotype. The chain employs TRBV2 and TRBJ2-2; D is uncertain. Germline assignment: CDR1 SNHLY and CDR2 FYNNEI. The CDR3 is 17 amino acids. Trimming stripped 0 bases from V and 3 bases from J, with 14 bases between. The CDR3 region is CASSEAWAVHDTGELFF. For the CDR3, the DNA is TGTGCCAGCAGTGAAGCGTGGGCAGTTCACGACACCGGGGAGCTGTTTTTT.

The sample holds many counts of this clonotype. Since a much larger clone is just one base distant, this may be a read error. V is TRBV12-3 or TRBV12-4 and J is TRBJ1-6; D might be TRBD1 (5 bases). The CDR3 contains 15 residues. The CDR3 nucleotides are TGTGCCAGCAGTTCAGGGAGCTCCTATAATTCACACCTCCACTTT. Translating gives CASSSGSSYNSHLHF.

The rearrangement joins TRBV7-9 to TRBJ1-3; no definite D call. CDR3 length: 15 residues. CDR1 is SEHNR, CDR2 FQNEAQ, per germline (reference sequence). Between the trimmed V and J ends, which lost 4 bases and 4 bases, there was a span of 14 bases. The CDR3 sequence: CASSYLHPGGNTIYF. As DNA, the CDR3 is TGTGCCAGCAGCTACTTACACCCTGGAGGAAACACCATATATTTT. Full variable domain (remainder filled in from reference TRBV7-9 and TRBJ1-3): DTGVSQNPRHKITKRGQNVTFRCDPISEHNRLYWYRQTLGQGPEFLTYFQNEAQLEKSRLLSDRFSAERPKGSFSTLEIQRTEQGDSAMYLCASSYLHPGGNTIYFGEGSWLTVV.

This clonotype has ten or more counts. The chain recombines TRBV20-1 with TRBJ2-2; D is perhaps TRBD1 (5 bases). With 1 base removed from V and 5 bases from J, the gap between germline ends came to 14 bases. The CDR3 has 15 residues. The germline CDR1 and CDR2 sequences are DFQATT and SNEGSKA (reference sequence). The CDR3, as DNA: TGCAGTGCTAGAGTTAGGGGTTTGGGGACCGGGGAGCTGTTTTTT. Translated, it gives CSARVRGLGTGELFF.

The genes are TRBV12-3 or TRBV12-4 and TRBJ2-5; TRBD2 matches at 11 bases. The length of the CDR3 is 14 residues. J lost 5 bases, V lost 5 bases, and 4 bases had no gene match. Here the CDR3 reads CASSTSGRLETQYF. The DNA for the CDR3 is TGTGCCAGCAGTACTAGCGGGAGATTGGAGACCCAGTACTTC.

CDR3 region: CASSPYRDYSNQPQHF. Here the CDR3 DNA reads TGCGCCAGCAGCCCCTACAGGGATTATAGCAATCAGCCCCAGCATTTT. This chain connects TRBV4-1 to TRBJ1-5, with TRBD1 as a possible D gene (6 bases). V shed 4 bases and J shed 0 bases, with 13 bases lying between them. This CDR3 is 16 amino acids long. CDR1 and CDR2 from the germline V gene are MGHRA and YSYEKL.

This chain links TRBV7-2 with TRBJ2-7; 7 nucleotides align to TRBD1. The V gene's germline CDR1 is SGHTA and CDR2 FQGNSA. The trim removed 5 bases at V and 4 bases at J, leaving 8 bases unmatched. The CDR3 consists of 14 residues. CDR3 sequence: CASSPGQWIYEQYF. Written as DNA, the CDR3 is TGTGCCAGCAGCCCGGGACAGTGGATTTACGAGCAGTACTTC.

This clonotype has a handful of counts. The genes are TRBV6-1 and TRBJ1-5; D uncertain. Deletions cut 3 bases from V and 1 base from J, with 10 bases between. This CDR3 comprises 15 residues. Germline V lookup: CDR1 MNHNS, CDR2 SASEGT. As DNA, the CDR3 is TGTGCCAGCAGTGAGTGGGGTCGGAGCAATCAGCCCCAGCATTTT. Translated, it gives CASSEWGRSNQPQHF.

This clonotype was counted ten times or more. This chain uses TRBV15 with TRBJ2-7; D is possibly TRBD1 (6 bases). The germline CDR1 and CDR2 sequences are LNHNV and YYDKDF (reference sequence). V lost 3 bases and J lost 6, with 12 bases in between. CDR3 length: 13 amino acids. The DNA of the CDR3 is TGTGCCACCAGCAGGGACAGAGAATCCGAGCAGTACTTC. It translates to CATSRDRESEQYF.

The chain carries TRBV5-1 and TRBJ1-5, with D perhaps TRBD1 (5 bases). The germline V gene has CDR1 SGHRS and CDR2 YFSETQ. V gave up 4 bases and J gave up 7 bases, with 15 bases separating them. The CDR3 is 14 amino acids. This CDR3 reads CASSPQDRNQPQHF. The DNA for the CDR3 is TGCGCCAGCAGCCCTCAAGACAGAAACCAGCCCCAGCATTTT. The variable domain in full, completed from reference TRBV5-1 and TRBJ1-5, reads KAGVTQTPRYLIKTRGQQVTLSCSPISGHRSVSWYQQTPGQGLQFLFEYFSETQRNKGNFPGRFSGRQFSNSRSEMNVSTLELGDSALYLCASSPQDRNQPQHFGDGTRLSIL.

V gene TRBV6-1 combines with J gene TRBJ1-5; D gene uncertain. CDR3 length: 16 amino acids. V lost 2 bases, J lost 0 bases, and 11 bases lay in between. Germline V gives CDR1 MNHNS, CDR2 SASEGT. CDR3 residues: CASSERVSFSNQPQHF. CDR3 DNA: TGTGCCAGCAGTGAAAGGGTGTCGTTTAGCAATCAGCCCCAGCATTTT.

In its sample, this clonotype was seen a few times. The chain uses TRBV6-1 and TRBJ1-2; D uncertain. Per germline, CDR1 MNHNS and CDR2 SASEGT. Trimming stripped 4 bases from V and 8 bases from J, with 17 bases between. CDR3 size: 14 residues. The DNA for the CDR3 is TGTGCCAGCAGTGCCATCCCCGCGGATTACGGCTACACCTTC. This codes for CASSAIPADYGYTF.

In its sample, this clonotype was seen many times. The rearrangement joins TRBV11-2 to TRBJ1-2; D is unclear. This CDR3 region has 13 residues. Trimming stripped 3 bases from V and 2 bases from J, with 7 bases between. The V gene's germline CDR1 is SGHAT and CDR2 FQNNGV. DNA of the CDR3: TGTGCCAGCAGCTTTCTACAAAACTATGGCTACACCTTC. It codes for CASSFLQNYGYTF.

The sample holds many counts of this clonotype. A read error may explain this, as a much larger clone is one base away. The chain employs TRBV6-1 and TRBJ2-6, with a tentative D call TRBD2 (6 bases). Germline V gives CDR1 MNHNS, CDR2 SASEGT. This CDR3 spans 15 amino acids. The germline V and J ends were trimmed by 3 bases and 0 bases, with 6 bases remaining between them. The CDR3 protein is CASSDGSSGANVLTF. For the CDR3, the DNA is TGTGCCAGCAGTGACGGGAGCTCTGGGGCCAACGTCCTGACTTTC.